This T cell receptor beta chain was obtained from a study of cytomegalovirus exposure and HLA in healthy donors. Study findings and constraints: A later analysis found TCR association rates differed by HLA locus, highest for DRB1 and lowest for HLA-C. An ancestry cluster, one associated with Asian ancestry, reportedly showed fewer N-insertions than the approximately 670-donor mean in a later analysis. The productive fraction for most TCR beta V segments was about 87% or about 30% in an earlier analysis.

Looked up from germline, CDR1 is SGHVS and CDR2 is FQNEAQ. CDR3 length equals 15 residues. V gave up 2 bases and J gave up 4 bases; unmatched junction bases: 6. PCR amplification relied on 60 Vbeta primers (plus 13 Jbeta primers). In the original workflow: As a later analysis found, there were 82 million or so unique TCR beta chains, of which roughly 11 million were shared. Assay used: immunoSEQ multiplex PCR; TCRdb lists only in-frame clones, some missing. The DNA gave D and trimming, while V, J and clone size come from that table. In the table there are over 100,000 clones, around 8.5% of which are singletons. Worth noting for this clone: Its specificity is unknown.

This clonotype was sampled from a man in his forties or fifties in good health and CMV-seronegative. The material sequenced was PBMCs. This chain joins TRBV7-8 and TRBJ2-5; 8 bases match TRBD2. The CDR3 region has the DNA TGTGCCAGCAGCTTATCGGGGGGGGCTGCAGAGACCCAGTACTTC. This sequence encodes CASSLSGGAAETQYF. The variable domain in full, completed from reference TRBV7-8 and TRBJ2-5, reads GAGVSQSPRYKVAKRGQDVALRCDPISGHVSLFWYQQALGQGPEFLTYFQNEAQLDKSGLPSDRFFAERPEGSVSTLKIQRTQQEDSAVYLCASSLSGGAAETQYFGPGTRLLVL.